There are a few counts of the clone carrying this T cell receptor beta chain. No antigen is known for it. The sample comes from a study of response to subunit inactivated influenza vaccine. Study findings and constraints: It was the authors' suggestion that each seasonal influenza vaccination recruits few new T cells.

Each CDR3 protein is one row after TCRdb ran MiXCR on the RT-PCR reads. The sample holds around 480,000 distinct CDR3 sequences; approximately 16% are singletons and the top ten take over 2.5%. CDR3 length: 15 residues. The ends were cut back, 5 bases at V and 0 bases at J, with 13 bases in the middle. CDR1 is SEHNR and CDR2 is FQNEAQ in the germline V gene (reference sequence). The genes are TRBV7-9 and TRBJ1-1; D is ambiguous. This specimen consisted of CD4+ T cells sorted from PBMCs, obtained roughly 24 months after vaccination. The TCR comes from a man aged 50 to 69 who received an inactivated influenza vaccine. The CDR3 coding sequence is TGTGCCAGCAGCCCGAGGGCGGCTTTGAACACTGAAGCTTTCTTT. Translating gives CASSPRAALNTEAFF. The full variable domain, in which reference TRBV7-9 and TRBJ1-1 provide the parts outside the CDR3, is DTGVSQNPRHKITKRGQNVTFRCDPISEHNRLYWYRQTLGQGPEFLTYFQNEAQLEKSRLLSDRFSAERPKGSFSTLEIQRTEQGDSAMYLCASSPRAALNTEAFFGQGTRLTVV.